Sequencing of this T cell receptor beta chain was carried out in a study of blood T cell repertoires in COVID-19. Overall study: Samples came from the United States, Italy and Spain, spanning acute and convalescent COVID-19.

The table came from immunoSEQ multiplex PCR; TCRdb's copy has only in-frame clones and leaves some out. The data contain around 69,000 clones, 70% to 90% of them singletons. The J segment lost 7 bases and the V segment lost 1 base, leaving 4 bases of the junction unmatched. The germline CDR1 and CDR2 sequences are MNHEY and SMNVEV (reference sequence). This CDR3 comprises 15 residues. V and J are TRBV27 and TRBJ2-1; TRBD1 aligns across 10 bases. The sequenced material came from peripheral blood. The receptor's source is a man aged 45-65 years with active COVID-19. The CDR3 nucleotides read TGTGCCAGCAGTTTATTGACAGGGGGCCAAAATGAGCAGTTCTTC. This gives the protein CASSLLTGGQNEQFF.